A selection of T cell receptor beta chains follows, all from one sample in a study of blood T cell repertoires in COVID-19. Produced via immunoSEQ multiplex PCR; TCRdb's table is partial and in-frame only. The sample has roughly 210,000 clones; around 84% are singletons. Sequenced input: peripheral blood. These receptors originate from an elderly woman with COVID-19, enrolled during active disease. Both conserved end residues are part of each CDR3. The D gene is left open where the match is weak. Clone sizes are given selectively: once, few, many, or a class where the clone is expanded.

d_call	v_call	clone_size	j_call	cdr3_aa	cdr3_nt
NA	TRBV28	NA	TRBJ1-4	CASSNTGTSVEKLFF	TGTGCCAGCAGTAACACGGGAACATCAGTGGAAAAACTGTTTTTT
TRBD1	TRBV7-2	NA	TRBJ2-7	CASSPATGSGEQYF	TGTGCCAGCAGCCCTGCGACAGGGTCGGGGGAGCAGTACTTC
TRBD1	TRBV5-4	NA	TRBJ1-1	CASSAPGQGIPEAFF	TGTGCCAGCAGCGCTCCGGGACAGGGAATCCCTGAAGCTTTCTTT
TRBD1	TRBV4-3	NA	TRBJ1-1	CASSQTSSYGTGRTEAFF	TGCGCCAGCAGCCAAACATCCTCTTATGGGACAGGGAGGACTGAAGCTTTCTTT
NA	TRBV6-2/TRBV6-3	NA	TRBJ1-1	CASTPTDRLGVVEAFF	TGTGCCAGCACCCCCACCGACAGGCTGGGAGTAGTAGAAGCTTTCTTT
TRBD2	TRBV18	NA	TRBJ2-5	CASSAPSGETQYF	TGTGCCAGCTCAGCTCCTAGCGGGGAGACCCAGTACTTC
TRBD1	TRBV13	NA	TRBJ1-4	CASSARTGVREKLFF	TGTGCCAGCAGCGCCAGGACAGGGGTTCGGGAAAAACTGTTTTTT
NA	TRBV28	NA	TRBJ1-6	CASSLRDRSPLHF	TGTGCCAGCAGTTTGAGAGACAGATCACCCCTCCACTTT
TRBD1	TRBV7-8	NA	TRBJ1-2	CASSPGTATYGYTF	TGTGCCAGCAGCCCCGGGACAGCGACCTATGGCTACACCTTC
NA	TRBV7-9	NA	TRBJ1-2	CASSNTTGAYGYTF	TGTGCCAGCAGCAATACGACAGGAGCCTATGGCTACACCTTC
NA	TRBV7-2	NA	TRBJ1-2	CASSNPGGSNGYTF	TGTGCCAGCAGCAATCCGGGAGGAAGTAATGGCTACACCTTC
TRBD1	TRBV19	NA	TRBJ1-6	CASSIGQGNNSPLHF	TGTGCCAGTAGTATTGGACAGGGGAATAATTCACCCCTCCACTTT
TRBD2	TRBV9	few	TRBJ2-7	CASSPGTSGGYEQYF	TGTGCCAGCAGCCCAGGGACTAGTGGGGGCTACGAGCAGTACTTC
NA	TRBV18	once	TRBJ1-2	CASSPSENYGYTF	TGTGCCAGCTCACCTTCGGAGAACTATGGCTACACCTTC
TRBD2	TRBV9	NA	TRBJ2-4	CASSVAGTSPKNIQYF	TGTGCCAGCAGCGTAGCTGGGACTAGCCCCAAAAACATTCAGTACTTC
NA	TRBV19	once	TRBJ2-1	CASSGRGNEQFF	TGTGCCAGTAGTGGCCGCGGCAATGAGCAGTTCTTC
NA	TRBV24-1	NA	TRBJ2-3	CATSDGRYPRTQYF	TGTGCCACCAGTGATGGTCGTTACCCGCGTACGCAGTATTTT
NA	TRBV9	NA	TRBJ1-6	CASSEFGSPLHF	TGTGCCAGCAGTGAATTTGGCTCACCCCTCCACTTT
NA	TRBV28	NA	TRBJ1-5	CASSSMALGGRAQHF	TGTGCCAGCAGTTCGATGGCCTTGGGGGGTAGGGCCCAGCATTTT
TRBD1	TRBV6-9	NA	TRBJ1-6	CASIERTGYNSPLHF	TGTGCCAGCATCGAACGGACAGGCTATAATTCACCCCTCCACTTT
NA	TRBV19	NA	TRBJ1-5	CASIRTVASNQPQHF	TGTGCCAGTATTAGGACAGTCGCTAGCAATCAGCCCCAGCATTTT
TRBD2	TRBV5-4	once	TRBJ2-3	CASSPPGRGGSTDTQYF	TGTGCCAGCAGCCCCCCGGGGCGCGGGGGGAGCACAGATACGCAGTATTTT